These 23 T cell receptor beta chains were sequenced from one sample in a study of blood T cell repertoires in COVID-19. This table comes from immunoSEQ multiplex PCR, and its TCRdb copy is limited to in-frame clones, with some not included. The sample has some 170,000 clones, roughly 80% seen once. Specimen: peripheral blood. Every receptor here comes from a man between 60 and 75 years old with acute or convalescent COVID-19.

The chain has TRBV5-1 and TRBJ2-1, with TRBD1 matching over 9 bases. V shed 2 bases and J 2 bases; nucleotides not matched to a gene: 5. The CDR3 totals 16 residues. Germline V gene sequence: CDR1 SGHRS, CDR2 YFSETQ. CDR3 in amino acids: CASSLQGAGTYNEQFF. The CDR3 region has the DNA TGCGCCAGCAGCTTACAGGGGGCCGGAACCTACAATGAGCAGTTCTTC.

V gene TRBV11-2 combines with J gene TRBJ2-1, with TRBD2 identical over 9 bases. V gave up 5 bases and J gave up 0 bases; unmatched junction bases: 8. CDR1 and CDR2 (germline): SGHAT, FQNNGV. This CDR3 region has 17 residues. CDR3 nucleotide sequence: TGTGCCAGCAGCCTGACTAGCGGACCGAGCTCCTACAATGAGCAGTTCTTC. Translation: CASSLTSGPSSYNEQFF.

J is TRBJ2-1 and V is TRBV6-1, with D perhaps TRBD2 (7 bases). Trimming shortened V by 2 bases and J by 0 bases, and 14 bases separated the two germline ends. Germline assignment: CDR1 MNHNS and CDR2 SASEGT. CDR3 size: 17 residues. The DNA of the CDR3 is TGTGCCAGCAGTGAACGTGGGGGCGGGGGCTCCTACAATGAGCAGTTCTTC. This encodes CASSERGGGGSYNEQFF.

V gene TRBV5-4 combines with J gene TRBJ2-5, with 7 bases lining up with TRBD1. There are 12 residues in the CDR3. Per the germline V gene, CDR1 is SGHNT and CDR2 is YYREEE (reference sequence). The junction had 3 bases not matched to a gene; V was cut back by 5 bases and J by 5 bases. The CDR3 DNA sequence: TGTGCCAGCAGTTCGGACAGGGAGACCCAGTACTTC. The encoded protein is CASSSDRETQYF.

The chain recombines TRBV2 with TRBJ2-1; TRBD2 agrees at 10 bases. Trimming cost V 6 bases and J 12 bases; bases outside gene matches: 17. This CDR3 has 16 residues. Germline V gene sequence: CDR1 SNHLY, CDR2 FYNNEI. The CDR3 protein is CASRARTSGLTMRQFF. The CDR3 DNA is TGTGCCAGCAGAGCGAGGACTAGCGGCCTTACAATGAGGCAGTTCTTC.

The V gene is TRBV4-1, the J gene TRBJ2-1, with TRBD1 matching 7 bases. The CDR3 is 16 amino acids. J lost 4 bases, V lost 5 bases, and 11 bases had no gene match. The germline CDR1 and CDR2 sequences are MGHRA and YSYEKL. The CDR3 nucleotides read TGCGCCAGCAGCTATGCTGCCGGGACAGCATACAATGAGCAGTTCTTC. Translating it yields CASSYAAGTAYNEQFF.

This clone appeared a single time. The chain joins TRBV10-2 to TRBJ2-1; 7 bases fit TRBD1. There are 16 residues in the CDR3. V lost 7 bases and J lost 2; bases outside the gene matches: 11. Germline CDR1 and CDR2: WSHSY and SAAADI. Here the CDR3 DNA reads TGCGCCAGCACCAAACTGACAGGGAGTACCTACAATGAGCAGTTCTTC. It yields the protein CASTKLTGSTYNEQFF.

The rearrangement uses TRBV5-6 and TRBJ2-2; unclear D gene. Trimming removed 6 bases from V and 5 bases from J, with 8 bases in between. This CDR3 spans 12 amino acids. CDR1 and CDR2 from the germline V gene are SGHDT and YYEEEE. The CDR3 DNA follows: TGTGCCAGCACCTCCGCGACCGGGGAGCTGTTTTTT. Protein product: CASTSATGELFF.

This clone was counted once. The gene calls are TRBV7-9 and TRBJ2-7, with D possibly being TRBD1 (6 bases). Trimming took off 4 bases at V and 4 bases at J, with 11 bases between the two ends. Germline V gene sequence: CDR1 SEHNR, CDR2 FQNEAQ (reference sequence). CDR3 size: 13 residues. The DNA for the CDR3 is TGTGCCAGCAGCTCATCAGGGGAGTACGAGCAGTACTTC. This gives the protein CASSSSGEYEQYF.

The rearrangement uses TRBV29-1 and TRBJ2-1; 8 bases align to TRBD1. The CDR3 runs 15 residues. Germline-derived CDR1 and CDR2 are SQVTM and ANQGSEA. V was pared by 6 bases and J by 4 bases, with 11 bases of the junction left unmatched. CDR3 bases: TGCAGCGTAGATACCGCAGGGGGCGCATACAATGAGCAGTTCTTC. It encodes CSVDTAGGAYNEQFF.

The V call is TRBV19, the J call TRBJ1-4; the D gene is possibly TRBD1 (6 bases). This CDR3 region has 14 residues. V lost 8 bases and J 7 bases, leaving 17 bases between the germline ends. Germline V gene lookup returns CDR1 LNHDA and CDR2 SQIVND (reference sequence). This CDR3 is CASHGGGAVEKLFF. The CDR3 nucleotides read TGTGCCAGTCACGGTGGGGGGGCGGTTGAAAAACTGTTTTTT. Based on the CDR3 plus reference TRBV19 and TRBJ1-4, the full variable domain is DGGITQSPKYLFRKEGQNVTLSCEQNLNHDAMYWYRQDPGQGLRLIYYSQIVNDFQKGDIAEGYSVSREKKESFPLTVTSAQKNPTAFYLCASHGGGAVEKLFFGSGTQLSVL.

In its sample, this clone was seen a few times. The chain couples TRBV11-2 to TRBJ2-6; TRBD1 matches at 7 bases. The CDR3 has 16 amino acids. V was pared by 4 bases and J by 0 bases, with 3 bases of the junction left unmatched. The V gene's germline CDR1 is SGHAT and CDR2 FQNNGV. CDR3 region: CASSWGTASGANVLTF. The CDR3 nucleotides read TGTGCCAGCAGCTGGGGGACAGCCTCTGGGGCCAACGTCCTGACTTTC. Looking up the rest from reference TRBV11-2 and TRBJ2-6 gives the full variable domain: EAGVAQSPRYKIIEKRQSVAFWCNPISGHATLYWYQQILGQGPKLLIQFQNNGVVDDSQLPKDRFSAERLKGVDSTLKIQPAKLEDSAVYLCASSWGTASGANVLTFGAGSRLTVL.

Here the CDR3 DNA reads TGTGCCAGCAGCCAAGATCGAGAGGGGGCCGGCTACACCTTC. Protein product: CASSQDREGAGYTF. This rearrangement joins TRBV4-2 to TRBJ1-2, with 7 bases aligning to TRBD1. This CDR3 is 14 amino acids long. Trimming at V came to 0 bases and at J to 8 bases, leaving 6 bases not matched to a gene. Germline CDR1 LGHNA, CDR2 YNFKEQ.

The chain combines TRBV5-1 with TRBJ1-6; TRBD1 might be the D (6 bases). Trimming removed 4 bases at V and 0 bases at J, with 11 bases between. The CDR3 runs 16 residues. From germline, CDR1 is SGHRS and CDR2 YFSETQ. The CDR3 bases are TGCGCCAGCAGCAGAGGACAGAGCTCCTATAATTCACCCCTCCACTTT. This encodes CASSRGQSSYNSPLHF.

V usage is TRBV2 and J usage is TRBJ2-1, with 11 bases lining up with TRBD2. Looked up from germline, CDR1 is SNHLY and CDR2 is FYNNEI. The CDR3 sequence is 15 residues long. J gave up 5 bases and V 6 bases, and 6 bases lay outside the gene matches. This CDR3 is CASRIAGGPNNEQFF. For the CDR3, the DNA is TGTGCCAGCAGGATAGCGGGGGGGCCTAACAATGAGCAGTTCTTC.

This rearrangement joins TRBV30 to TRBJ2-3, with D unresolved. The germline CDR1 and CDR2 sequences are GTSNPN and SVGIG (reference sequence). This CDR3 has 15 residues. Trimming cost V 2 bases and J 2 bases, with 14 bases left between them. The CDR3 coding sequence is TGTGCCTGGAGTCATTCCACCTCGGTCACAGATACGCAGTATTTT. Protein product: CAWSHSTSVTDTQYF.

CDR3 coding DNA: TGTGCCACCAGTGATTTGGTTAGCGGGGGCGGAGAGACCCAGTACTTC. It codes for CATSDLVSGGGETQYF. The rearrangement links TRBV24-1 to TRBJ2-5, with 9 bases matching TRBD2. After removal of 0 bases from V and 4 bases from J, the junction contained 5 bases not matched to a gene. CDR1 KGHDR and CDR2 SFDVKD come from the germline V gene. The CDR3 is made up of 16 amino acids.

The CDR3 DNA sequence: TGTGCCAGCTCACCACCCAGGCGACAGTCGGTTTCTGGGGCCAACGTCCTGACTTTC. Encoded protein: CASSPPRRQSVSGANVLTF. The chain recombines TRBV18 with TRBJ2-6; D possibly corresponds to TRBD1 (5 bases). Germline lookup yields CDR1 KGHSH and CDR2 LQKENI. The V end was cut by 0 bases, the J end by 1 base, with 16 bases between. The CDR3 contains 19 residues.

As for this clone: This specimen includes other DNA sequences encoding the same CDR3. The J gene is TRBJ2-1, the V gene TRBV5-1, with D unresolved. The germline V and J ends were trimmed by 4 bases and 1 base, with 6 bases remaining between them. There are 13 residues in the CDR3. CDR1 and CDR2 (germline): SGHRS, YFSETQ. The CDR3, as DNA: TGCGCCAGCAGCGGCAGTTCCTACAATGAGCAGTTCTTC. This translates into CASSGSSYNEQFF.

This clone occurred a few times. The chain recombines TRBV4-1 with TRBJ1-4; 7 nucleotides line up with TRBD1. This CDR3 has 14 amino acids. The J segment lost 7 bases and the V segment lost 6 bases, leaving 8 bases of the junction unmatched. In germline, CDR1 is MGHRA, CDR2 YSYEKL. Here the CDR3 DNA reads TGCGCCAGCAGTTCCGGACAGGTTCGTGAAAAACTGTTTTTT. Translation: CASSSGQVREKLFF.

The rearrangement joins TRBV6-5 to TRBJ2-7, with TRBD1 matching over 8 bases. The germline V gene has CDR1 MNHEY and CDR2 SVGAGI. Losses at the gene ends were 6 bases for V and 4 bases for J; bases not matched to a gene: 11. The CDR3 length is 15 residues. The CDR3 region is CASSAGTGNKYEQYF. CDR3 DNA: TGTGCCAGCAGCGCAGGGACAGGCAATAAGTACGAGCAGTACTTC.

This chain joins TRBV3-1 (or the pseudogene TRBV3-2) and TRBJ2-7; 10 bases agree with TRBD1. This CDR3 has 15 residues. Trimming cost V 4 bases and J 3 bases; bases outside gene matches: 6. Germline CDR1 and CDR2: LGHDT and YNNKEL (reference sequence). The CDR3 spells CASSLPGQGFYEQYF. As DNA, the CDR3 is TGTGCCAGCAGCCTCCCGGGACAGGGGTTCTACGAGCAGTACTTC.

The gene calls are TRBV3-1 (or the pseudogene TRBV3-2) and TRBJ1-2; TRBD1 agrees at 11 bases. CDR1 is LGHDT and CDR2 is YNNKEL in the germline V gene (reference sequence). The CDR3 is made up of 15 amino acids. V lost 0 bases to trimming and J lost 7 bases; unmatched junction nucleotides: 4. The CDR3 spells CASSQDGTGGSGYTF. DNA for the CDR3: TGTGCCAGCAGCCAAGATGGGACAGGGGGGTCTGGCTACACCTTC.